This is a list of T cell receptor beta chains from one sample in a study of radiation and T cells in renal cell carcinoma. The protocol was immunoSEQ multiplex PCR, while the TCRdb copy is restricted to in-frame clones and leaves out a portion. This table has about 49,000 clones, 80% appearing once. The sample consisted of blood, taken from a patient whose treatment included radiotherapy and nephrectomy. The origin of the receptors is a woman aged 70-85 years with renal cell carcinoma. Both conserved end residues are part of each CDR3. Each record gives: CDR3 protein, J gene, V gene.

CDR3: CATSLTLSVLNTEAFF
J: TRBJ1-1
V: TRBV15

CDR3: CASRQSGRRAFTDTQYF
J: TRBJ2-3
V: TRBV5-6

CDR3: CASSTGRLYNEQFF
J: TRBJ2-1
V: TRBV27

CDR3: CASSLGGRTEAFF
J: TRBJ1-1
V: TRBV11-2

CDR3: CASSVWGNTEAFF
J: TRBJ1-1
V: TRBV6-1

CDR3: CASSPARDRAEQFF
J: TRBJ2-1
V: TRBV5-8

CDR3: CASSLGLAPNEQFF
J: TRBJ2-1
V: TRBV7-9

CDR3: CASSSQGSHEQYF
J: TRBJ2-7
V: TRBV5-4

CDR3: CASSHDADRNIQYF
J: TRBJ2-4
V: TRBV14

CDR3: CASSMLDRGTDTQYF
J: TRBJ2-3
V: TRBV11-2

CDR3: CASSSGLAGGPGTDTQYF
J: TRBJ2-3
V: TRBV7-3

CDR3: CASSPVGGGGGNTIYF
J: TRBJ1-3
V: TRBV9

CDR3: CASSEYRGGETQYF
J: TRBJ2-5
V: TRBV25-1

CDR3: CASGLAQGENYGYTF
J: TRBJ1-2
V: TRBV12-5

CDR3: CASSRGGRQETQYF
J: TRBJ2-5
V: TRBV4-2

CDR3: CASSLASGGVDRQYF
J: TRBJ2-3
V: TRBV5-1

CDR3: CASSFGQDNYGYTF
J: TRBJ1-2
V: TRBV7-2

CDR3: CASSLDIGSRYEQYF
J: TRBJ2-7
V: TRBV11-2

CDR3: CASSRLSGDTQYF
J: TRBJ2-3
V: TRBV7-2

CDR3: CASSPGSEQFF
J: TRBJ2-1
V: TRBV18

CDR3: CASSTGDREMDTQYF
J: TRBJ2-3
V: TRBV19

CDR3: CASSPGRTEAFF
J: TRBJ1-1
V: TRBV18

CDR3: CASSIHETQYF
J: TRBJ2-5
V: TRBV19

CDR3: CASSATRDGWPETQYF
J: TRBJ2-5
V: TRBV5-6

CDR3: CASREGRSNQPQHF
J: TRBJ1-5
V: TRBV19

CDR3: CASSLQTDTQYF
J: TRBJ2-3
V: TRBV5-5

CDR3: CASSAQRAGDTQYF
J: TRBJ2-3
V: TRBV9

CDR3: CASRPPGGNTEAFF
J: TRBJ1-1
V: TRBV27

CDR3: CASSSPAGLYEQYF
J: TRBJ2-7
V: TRBV2

CDR3: CASSSDRSSGANVLTF
J: TRBJ2-6
V: TRBV9

CDR3: CASTGGGVLEQYF
J: TRBJ2-7
V: TRBV2

CDR3: CASSLDGPGKNIQYF
J: TRBJ2-4
V: TRBV5-1

CDR3: CASRRRQESSYEQYF
J: TRBJ2-7
V: TRBV6-1

CDR3: CASSPKGLAGTHEQYF
J: TRBJ2-7
V: TRBV7-2

CDR3: CASSHIWLAEKYEQYF
J: TRBJ2-7
V: TRBV18

CDR3: CASSQAVRQPQHF
J: TRBJ1-5
V: TRBV4-2

CDR3: CASSVPESGGNTGELFF
J: TRBJ2-2
V: TRBV9